This T cell receptor (beta chain) was retrieved from a study of blood T cell repertoires in COVID-19. The CDR3 length is 13 residues. V lost 6 bases to trimming and J lost 6 bases, with 15 bases between them. Germline CDR1 reads SNHLY; CDR2 reads FYNNEI. In the study's own analysis: Amplification of reference gene primers was used by the study to estimate nucleated cell counts. Measured with immunoSEQ multiplex PCR; TCRdb has only the in-frame clones, and not every one. V, J and clone size reflect that table, while D and trimming were determined from the DNA. Here the sample spans 10,000 or so clones, roughly nine tenths being singletons.

The chain recombines TRBV2 with TRBJ2-7; a weak D match, TRBD1 (6 bases). The specimen was peripheral blood. The sequence came from a human donor in a cohort sampled during active COVID-19. DNA of the CDR3: TGTGCCAGCAGGGGGACACGTAGTGGCGAGCAGTACTTC. Translation gives CASRGTRSGEQYF.